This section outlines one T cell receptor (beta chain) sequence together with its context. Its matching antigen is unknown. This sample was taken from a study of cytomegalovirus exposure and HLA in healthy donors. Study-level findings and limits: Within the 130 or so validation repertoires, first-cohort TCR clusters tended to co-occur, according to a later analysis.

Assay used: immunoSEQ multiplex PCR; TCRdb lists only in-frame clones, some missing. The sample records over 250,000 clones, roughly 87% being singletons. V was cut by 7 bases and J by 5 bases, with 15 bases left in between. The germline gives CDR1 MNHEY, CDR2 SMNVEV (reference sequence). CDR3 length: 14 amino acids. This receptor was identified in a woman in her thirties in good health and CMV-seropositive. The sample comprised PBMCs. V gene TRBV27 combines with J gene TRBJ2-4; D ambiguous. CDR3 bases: TGTGCCAGCAAAGCGCTGGCTTCCCAAAACATTCAGTACTTC. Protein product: CASKALASQNIQYF.